These 24 T cell receptor beta chains came from one sample sequenced in a study of blood T cell repertoires in COVID-19. Sequencing used immunoSEQ multiplex PCR; TCRdb keeps in-frame clones, though not all of them. The sample includes roughly 57,000 clones, less than 85% of them seen just once. The sample taken for sequencing was peripheral blood. These receptors came from an older woman with acute or convalescent COVID-19.

This chain joins TRBV19 and TRBJ1-2, with D unresolved. Germline V CDR1 and CDR2: LNHDA, SQIVND (reference sequence). This CDR3 is 13 amino acids long. Trimming removed 2 bases from V and 7 bases from J, with 11 bases in between. The CDR3 spells CASSIPPSGGYTF. The CDR3 DNA sequence: TGTGCCAGTAGTATACCCCCGTCGGGTGGCTACACCTTC.

The V gene is TRBV18, the J gene TRBJ2-7; 9 bases fit TRBD2. Trimming cost V 2 bases and J 5 bases; bases outside gene matches: 7. CDR3 length equals 15 residues. From germline, CDR1 is KGHSH and CDR2 LQKENI. The CDR3 loop reads CASSPTAGGRNEQYF. Here the CDR3 DNA reads TGTGCCAGCTCACCAACTGCGGGGGGGCGGAACGAGCAGTACTTC.

This clone has only a few counts. The chain links TRBV6-6 to TRBJ2-5, with 10 nucleotides matching TRBD1. This CDR3 has 14 amino acids. The ends lost 5 bases at V and 3 bases at J; junction bases unmatched: 3. Germline V gives CDR1 MNHNY, CDR2 SVGAGI (reference sequence). As DNA, the CDR3 is TGTGCCAGCAGTCCCGGGACAGGGGAAGAGACCCAGTACTTC. This codes for CASSPGTGEETQYF.

The CDR3 coding sequence is TGTGCCAGCGGGAGAGGAGATACGCAGTATTTT. It is translated as CASGRGDTQYF. The gene calls are TRBV12-3 or TRBV12-4 and TRBJ2-3, with D perhaps matching TRBD2 (5 bases). The CDR3 consists of 11 residues. With 8 bases removed from V and 5 bases from J, the gap between germline ends came to 8 bases.

This clone was found a few times. The CDR3 DNA reads TGCGCCAGCAGCTTGCCCTCGAATGAGCAGTTCTTC. Its translation is CASSLPSNEQFF. The chain combines TRBV5-1 with TRBJ2-1; no clear D gene. The CDR3 spans 12 residues. V dropped 1 base and J dropped 7 bases, with 6 bases sitting between them. In germline, CDR1 is SGHRS, CDR2 YFSETQ.

This chain uses TRBV3-1 (or the pseudogene TRBV3-2) with TRBJ2-5; perhaps TRBD2 as D (6 bases). The length of the CDR3 is 15 residues. Trimming pared 0 bases from V and 7 bases from J, leaving 15 bases between. From germline, CDR1 is LGHDT and CDR2 YNNKEL (reference sequence). The CDR3 sequence: CASSQEAGRKLTQYF. The CDR3 nucleotides read TGTGCCAGCAGCCAAGAGGCTGGGAGGAAGTTGACCCAGTACTTC.

This chain uses TRBV11-1 with TRBJ2-5, with D possibly TRBD2 on 6 matching bases. V lost 5 bases and J 4 bases, leaving 20 bases between the germline ends. CDR1 is SGHAT and CDR2 is FQDESV in the germline V gene (reference sequence). This CDR3 has 16 residues. The CDR3: CASSPSKILGGETQYF. DNA of the CDR3: TGTGCCAGCAGCCCCTCGAAAATCCTGGGAGGAGAGACCCAGTACTTC.

The CDR3 sequence is CASSLPGQMNTEAFF. DNA of the CDR3: TGTGCCAGCAGCTTACCGGGACAGATGAACACTGAAGCTTTCTTT. The chain uses TRBV5-5 and TRBJ1-1; 7 nucleotides align to TRBD1. J gave up 0 bases and V 2 bases, and 4 bases lay outside the gene matches. Germline CDR1 SGHKS, CDR2 YYEKEE (reference sequence). The CDR3 is 15 amino acids.

The V call is TRBV27, the J call TRBJ1-2, with 9 positions matching TRBD1. The CDR3 runs to 15 residues. Germline V gene sequence: CDR1 MNHEY, CDR2 SMNVEV (reference sequence). J lost 5 bases, V lost 4 bases, and 8 bases had no gene match. In DNA, the CDR3 is TGTGCCAGCAGTTCGGCGGGACAGGGAACTTATGGCTACACCTTC. Protein sequence: CASSSAGQGTYGYTF.

The chain couples TRBV13 to TRBJ1-2; D might be TRBD1 (5 bases). This CDR3 comprises 18 residues. Germline loops: CDR1 PRHDT, CDR2 FYEKMQ (reference sequence). Trimming removed 3 bases at V and 4 bases at J, with 24 bases between. CDR3 residues: CASSLGPAGQSGGYGYTF. The CDR3 region has the DNA TGTGCCAGCAGCTTGGGGCCGGCTGGCCAGTCGGGGGGCTATGGCTACACCTTC. The full variable domain, rest sourced from reference TRBV13 and TRBJ1-2, is AAGVIQSPRHLIKEKRETATLKCYPIPRHDTVYWYQQGPGQDPQFLISFYEKMQSDKGSIPDRFSAQQFSDYHSELNMSSLELGDSALYFCASSLGPAGQSGGYGYTFGSGTRLTVV.

V usage is TRBV5-1 and J usage is TRBJ2-5; no clear D gene. Germline CDR1 and CDR2: SGHRS and YFSETQ. The CDR3 sequence is 13 residues long. V was cut by 1 base and J by 4 bases, with 8 bases left in between. The CDR3 here is CASSLWPGETQYF. Here the CDR3 DNA reads TGCGCCAGCAGCTTGTGGCCGGGAGAGACCCAGTACTTC.

This chain uses TRBV30 with TRBJ1-2; a possible D gene is TRBD1 (6 bases). The CDR3 spans 15 residues. Germline V gene lookup returns CDR1 GTSNPN and CDR2 SVGIG (reference sequence). The V and J ends lost 5 bases and 2 bases respectively, with 18 bases between them. CDR3 protein: CAWGGKDRQNYGYTF. CDR3 nucleotides: TGTGCCTGGGGAGGGAAGGACAGACAGAACTATGGCTACACCTTC.

V usage is TRBV7-9 and J usage is TRBJ1-6; D is possibly TRBD1 (6 bases). CDR1 SEHNR and CDR2 FQNEAQ come from the germline V gene (reference sequence). The CDR3 spans 15 residues. Trimming pared 1 base from V and 10 bases from J, leaving 14 bases between. The DNA for the CDR3 is TGTGCCAGCAGCTTAGATGCGGGGGGCCGGTCACCCCTCCACTTT. Its translation is CASSLDAGGRSPLHF.

The chain links TRBV27 to TRBJ1-1; 8 bases line up with TRBD1. Germline V gene lookup returns CDR1 MNHEY and CDR2 SMNVEV (reference sequence). Losses at the gene ends were 5 bases for V and 0 bases for J; bases not matched to a gene: 5. The CDR3 runs to 15 residues. CDR3 protein: CASSLRQGMNTEAFF. CDR3 in DNA: TGTGCCAGCAGTCTTAGACAGGGGATGAACACTGAAGCTTTCTTT.

CDR3 sequence: CASSLVGTGVLSYEQYF. For the CDR3, the DNA is TGTGCCAGCAGCTTAGTCGGGACAGGGGTACTCTCCTACGAGCAGTACTTC. This sequence joins TRBV7-8 and TRBJ2-7, with 10 bases fitting TRBD1. The J segment lost 0 bases and the V segment lost 1 base, leaving 6 bases of the junction unmatched. CDR1 and CDR2 (germline): SGHVS, FQNEAQ. The CDR3 contains 17 residues.

The chain has TRBV6-5 and TRBJ1-1, with D tentatively TRBD1 (5 bases). The V and J ends lost 0 bases and 3 bases respectively, with 11 bases between them. CDR1 is MNHEY, CDR2 SVGAGI, per germline. This CDR3 is built from 15 residues. The CDR3: CASSYSGTGDTEAFF. DNA for the CDR3: TGTGCCAGCAGTTACTCCGGGACGGGGGACACTGAAGCTTTCTTT.

This clone was found a few times. This chain uses TRBV7-9 with TRBJ2-7, with D maybe TRBD2 (6 bases). V was trimmed by 5 bases and J by 5 bases, leaving 19 bases between them. Germline V lookup: CDR1 SEHNR, CDR2 FQNEAQ (reference sequence). The CDR3 runs to 15 residues. The CDR3 here is CASSGAPSKRDEQYF. CDR3 coding DNA: TGTGCCAGCAGCGGGGCCCCGTCAAAGCGGGACGAGCAGTACTTC.

J is TRBJ1-1 and V is TRBV18; no firm D call. Germline V gene lookup returns CDR1 KGHSH and CDR2 LQKENI. V was clipped by 5 bases and J by 6 bases, with 10 bases between them. The CDR3 is 12 residues long. DNA for the CDR3: TGTGCCAGCTCAAGCGTTGGAGCTGAAGCTTTCTTT. This codes for CASSSVGAEAFF.

This chain connects TRBV6-5 to TRBJ1-2; 7 nucleotides line up with TRBD1. The CDR3 is made up of 15 amino acids. CDR1 is MNHEY and CDR2 is SVGAGI in the germline V gene. The J segment lost 2 bases and the V segment lost 2 bases, leaving 5 bases of the junction unmatched. CDR3 DNA sequence: TGTGCCAGCAGTTACACGCCACAGGGGAACTATGGCTACACCTTC. Protein product: CASSYTPQGNYGYTF.

The rearrangement uses TRBV30 and TRBJ1-5; D is possibly TRBD1 (6 bases). Trimming shortened V by 1 base and J by 7 bases, and 17 bases separated the two germline ends. This CDR3 has 15 amino acids. In germline, CDR1 is GTSNPN, CDR2 SVGIG (reference sequence). The CDR3 coding sequence is TGTGCCTGGAGTGGACTACAGGGCTCAAGACAGCCCCAGCATTTT. Protein product: CAWSGLQGSRQPQHF.

This clone was counted a single time. V usage is TRBV10-3 and J usage is TRBJ1-2, with TRBD1 as a possible D gene (5 bases). This CDR3 region has 14 residues. Per the germline V gene, CDR1 is ENHRY and CDR2 is SYGVKD. With 4 bases removed from V and 4 bases from J, the gap between germline ends came to 13 bases. The CDR3 bases are TGTGCCATCAGTGGTGACCCTAGGGGCTATGGCTACACCTTC. Its protein is CAISGDPRGYGYTF.

The chain recombines TRBV7-9 with TRBJ2-1, with D possibly TRBD2 on 5 matching bases. Between the trimmed V and J ends, which lost 3 bases and 0 bases, there was a span of 9 bases. The CDR3 is 15 amino acids. Germline assignment: CDR1 SEHNR and CDR2 FQNEAQ (reference sequence). The DNA for the CDR3 is TGTGCCAGCAGCTTGAGGGCTAGCTCCTACAATGAGCAGTTCTTC. Translating gives CASSLRASSYNEQFF. The full variable domain, with the rest looked up from reference TRBV7-9 and TRBJ2-1, is DTGVSQNPRHKITKRGQNVTFRCDPISEHNRLYWYRQTLGQGPEFLTYFQNEAQLEKSRLLSDRFSAERPKGSFSTLEIQRTEQGDSAMYLCASSLRASSYNEQFFGPGTRLTVL.

This sequence joins TRBV2 and TRBJ1-5; D is uncertain. Trimming removed 6 bases from V and 8 bases from J, with 11 bases in between. The CDR3 totals 12 residues. The germline V gene has CDR1 SNHLY and CDR2 FYNNEI. The DNA of the CDR3 is TGTGCCAGCAGCCCGGAGGATAAGCCCCAGCATTTT. Its protein is CASSPEDKPQHF.

The chain couples TRBV7-9 to TRBJ1-3; perhaps TRBD1 as D (5 bases). The germline gives CDR1 SEHNR, CDR2 FQNEAQ (reference sequence). Trimming removed 8 bases at V and 4 bases at J, with 15 bases between. This CDR3 comprises 14 residues. CDR3 in amino acids: CASAFSGVGNTIYF. In nucleotides, the CDR3 is TGTGCCAGCGCCTTTTCGGGGGTGGGAAACACCATATATTTT. Combining the CDR3 with reference TRBV7-9 and TRBJ1-3 gives the whole variable domain DTGVSQNPRHKITKRGQNVTFRCDPISEHNRLYWYRQTLGQGPEFLTYFQNEAQLEKSRLLSDRFSAERPKGSFSTLEIQRTEQGDSAMYLCASAFSGVGNTIYFGEGSWLTVV.